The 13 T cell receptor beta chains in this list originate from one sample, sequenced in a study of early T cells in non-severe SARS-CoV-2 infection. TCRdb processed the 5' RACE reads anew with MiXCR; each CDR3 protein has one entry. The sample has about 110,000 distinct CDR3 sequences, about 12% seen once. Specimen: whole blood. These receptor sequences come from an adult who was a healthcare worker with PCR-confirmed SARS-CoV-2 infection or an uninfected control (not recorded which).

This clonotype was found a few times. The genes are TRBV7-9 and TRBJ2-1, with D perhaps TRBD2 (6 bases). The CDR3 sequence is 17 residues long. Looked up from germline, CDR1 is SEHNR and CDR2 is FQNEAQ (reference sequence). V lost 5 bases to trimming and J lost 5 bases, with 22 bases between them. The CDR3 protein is CASSPRPQGGLHNEQFF. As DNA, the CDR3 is TGTGCCAGCAGCCCTAGGCCCCAGGGAGGCCTCCACAATGAGCAGTTCTTC.

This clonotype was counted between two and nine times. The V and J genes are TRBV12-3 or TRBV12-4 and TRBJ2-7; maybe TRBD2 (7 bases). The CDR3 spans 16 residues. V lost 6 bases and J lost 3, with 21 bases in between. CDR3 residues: CASSPRGQGRVYEQYF. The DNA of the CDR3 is TGTGCCAGCAGCCCCCGGGGGCAGGGGAGGGTCTACGAGCAGTACTTC.

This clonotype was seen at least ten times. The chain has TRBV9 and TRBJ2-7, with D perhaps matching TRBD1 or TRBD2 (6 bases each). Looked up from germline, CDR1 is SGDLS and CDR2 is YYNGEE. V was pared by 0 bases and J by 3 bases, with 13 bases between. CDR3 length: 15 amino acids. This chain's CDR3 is CASSVEGEAGYEQYF. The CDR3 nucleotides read TGTGCCAGCAGCGTAGAGGGGGAGGCAGGCTACGAGCAGTACTTC.

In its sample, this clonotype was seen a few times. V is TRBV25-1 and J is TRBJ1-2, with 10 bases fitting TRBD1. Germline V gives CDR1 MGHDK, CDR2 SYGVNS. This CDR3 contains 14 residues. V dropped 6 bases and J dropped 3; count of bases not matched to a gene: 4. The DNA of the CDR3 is TGTGCCAGCAGCGGGGGACAGGGGTACTATGGCTACACCTTC. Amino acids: CASSGGQGYYGYTF.

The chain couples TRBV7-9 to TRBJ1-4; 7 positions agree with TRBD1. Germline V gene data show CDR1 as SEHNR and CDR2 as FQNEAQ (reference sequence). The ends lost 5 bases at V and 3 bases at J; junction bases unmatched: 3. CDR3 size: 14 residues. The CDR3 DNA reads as TGTGCCAGCAGCCGGGACAGAGCTAATGAAAAACTGTTTTTT. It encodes CASSRDRANEKLFF.

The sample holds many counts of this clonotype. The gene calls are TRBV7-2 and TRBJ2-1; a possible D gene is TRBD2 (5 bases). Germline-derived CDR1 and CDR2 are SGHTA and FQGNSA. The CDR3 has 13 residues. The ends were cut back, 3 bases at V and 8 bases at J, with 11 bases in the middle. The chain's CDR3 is CASSFELDDEQFF. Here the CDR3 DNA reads TGTGCCAGCAGCTTCGAACTAGACGATGAGCAGTTCTTC.

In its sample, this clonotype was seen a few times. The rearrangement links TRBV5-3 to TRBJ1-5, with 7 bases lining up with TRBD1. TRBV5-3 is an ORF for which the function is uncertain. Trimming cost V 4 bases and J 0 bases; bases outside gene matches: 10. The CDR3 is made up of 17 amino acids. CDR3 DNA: TGTGCCAGAAGCGGTCAGACAGGGTCTTTTAGCAATCAGCCCCAGCATTTT. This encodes CARSGQTGSFSNQPQHF.

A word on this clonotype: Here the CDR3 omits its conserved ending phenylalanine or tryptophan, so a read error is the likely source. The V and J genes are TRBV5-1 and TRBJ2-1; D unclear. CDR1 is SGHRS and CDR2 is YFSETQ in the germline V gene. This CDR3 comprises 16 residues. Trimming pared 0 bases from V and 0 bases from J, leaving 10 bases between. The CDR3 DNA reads TGCGCCAGCAGCTTGGACGGGCCTAGCTCCTACAATGAGCAGTTCTCC. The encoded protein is CASSLDGPSSYNEQFS.

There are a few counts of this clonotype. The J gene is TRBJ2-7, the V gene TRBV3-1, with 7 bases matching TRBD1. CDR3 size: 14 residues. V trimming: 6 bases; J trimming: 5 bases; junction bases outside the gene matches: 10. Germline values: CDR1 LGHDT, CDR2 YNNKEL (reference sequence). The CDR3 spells CASRGPTGFHEQYF. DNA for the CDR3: TGTGCCAGCAGGGGACCGACAGGGTTCCACGAGCAGTACTTC.

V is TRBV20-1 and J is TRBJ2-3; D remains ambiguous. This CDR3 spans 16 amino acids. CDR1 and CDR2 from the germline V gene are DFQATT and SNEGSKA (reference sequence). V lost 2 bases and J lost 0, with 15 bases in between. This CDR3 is CSARSPRESSTDTQYF. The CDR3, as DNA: TGCAGTGCTAGATCCCCTAGAGAATCTAGCACAGATACGCAGTATTTT.

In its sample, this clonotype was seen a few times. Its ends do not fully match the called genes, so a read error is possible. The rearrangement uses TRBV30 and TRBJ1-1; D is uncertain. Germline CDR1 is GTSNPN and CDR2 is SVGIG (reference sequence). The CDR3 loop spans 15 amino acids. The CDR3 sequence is CVWSKSAKRKTEAFF. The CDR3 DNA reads TGTGTCTGGAGTAAGTCGGCCAAACGGAAAACTGAAGCTTTCTTT.

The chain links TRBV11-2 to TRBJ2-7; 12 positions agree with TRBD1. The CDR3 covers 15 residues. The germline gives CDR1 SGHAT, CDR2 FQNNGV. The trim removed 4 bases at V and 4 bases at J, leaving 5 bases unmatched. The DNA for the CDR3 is TGTGCCAGCAGCTCGGGACAGGGGGCGCAGTACGAGCAGTACTTC. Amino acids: CASSSGQGAQYEQYF.

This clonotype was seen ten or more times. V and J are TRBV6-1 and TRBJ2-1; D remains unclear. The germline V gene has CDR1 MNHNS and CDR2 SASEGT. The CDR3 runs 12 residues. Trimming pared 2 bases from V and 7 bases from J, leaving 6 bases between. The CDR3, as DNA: TGTGCCAGCAGTGAATACGGGAATGAGCAGTTCTTC. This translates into CASSEYGNEQFF.